The clone carrying this TCR beta chain occurred a few times. The antigen is undetermined. TCRdb independently ran MiXCR on the 5' RACE reads; one entry per CDR3 protein. This table has 500,000 to 550,000 distinct CDR3 sequences, about 12% appearing once. The sample comes from a study of CD8 T cells in ankylosing spondylitis. Study results and caveats: A motif of fewer than ten highly homologous TCR beta variants was seen as apparently characteristic of ankylosing spondylitis blood.

Sequences were obtained from blood, either unsorted or a sorted T cell fraction (not recorded which). The receptor was derived from a male donor with ankylosing spondylitis.

The DNA for the CDR3 is TGTGCCAGACCCAGACCTCAATCCTACAATGAGCAGTTCTTC. Amino acid sequence: CARPRPQSYNEQFF. The rearrangement uses TRBV12-3 or TRBV12-4 and TRBJ2-1; the D is unclear. Trimming took 9 bases from V and 1 from J, leaving 13 bases between them. The length of the CDR3 is 14 residues.